One sample yielded the 5 T cell receptor beta chains listed below, sequenced in a study of T cells in Graves' hyperthyroidism and ophthalmopathy. Amplified regions were TCR beta CDR3 sequences from RNA transcripts. HTBI primers drove first-round RT-PCR of the TCR CDR3. TCRdb reanalysed the multiplex PCR reads using MiXCR and keeps one entry per CDR3 protein. The profile covers a few hundred thousand distinct CDR3 sequences, with roughly 14% appearing a single time and less than 6% taken by the ten largest. The sample comprised blood. Receptors were obtained from a woman in her twenties or thirties with Graves' hyperthyroidism that later progressed to Graves' ophthalmopathy.

For this clonotype: An end of the junction differs from the germline gene, which may be a read error. This chain connects TRBV5-1 to TRBJ1-5; no firm D call. This CDR3 spans 14 amino acids. Germline V gene data show CDR1 as SGHRS and CDR2 as YFSETQ. CDR3 in amino acids: CVSSLGSGNQPQHF. As DNA, the CDR3 is TGCGTCAGCAGCTTGGGGTCGGGAAATCAGCCCCAGCATTTT.

Points on this clonotype: Mismatch with germline at one junction end may stem from a read error. This chain joins TRBV19 and TRBJ2-7, with D perhaps given as TRBD1 or TRBD2 (5 bases each). Germline V CDR1 and CDR2: LNHDA, SQIVND (reference sequence). The CDR3 spans 14 residues. DNA for the CDR3: TGTGCCCGTAGTTCGGGGACCAGTTCCTACGAGCAGTACTTC. Protein sequence: CARSSGTSSYEQYF. Full variable domain (missing parts from reference TRBV19 and TRBJ2-7): DGGITQSPKYLFRKEGQNVTLSCEQNLNHDAMYWYRQDPGQGLRLIYYSQIVNDFQKGDIAEGYSVSREKKESFPLTVTSAQKNPTAFYLCARSSGTSSYEQYFGPGTRLTVT.

This chain links TRBV5-1 with TRBJ2-1; TRBD1 is a possible D gene (6 bases). Germline V lookup: CDR1 SGHRS, CDR2 YFSETQ. This CDR3 has 14 amino acids. Trimming took off 2 bases at V and 9 bases at J, with 15 bases between the two ends. The CDR3 protein is CASSFTGTPSEQFF. The DNA for the CDR3 is TGCGCCAGCAGCTTCACCGGGACACCGAGTGAGCAGTTCTTC.

In this sample, this clonotype turned up many times. The chain combines TRBV6-1 with TRBJ1-2; tentatively, D is TRBD1 (5 bases). The CDR3 has 17 amino acids. Germline CDR1 MNHNS, CDR2 SASEGT. The V and J ends lost 2 bases and 6 bases respectively, with 22 bases between them. CDR3 loop: CASSERGHSKDDDGYTF. CDR3 nucleotide sequence: TGTGCCAGCAGTGAACGAGGACACTCCAAGGACGACGATGGCTACACCTTC.

This chain connects TRBV7-9 to TRBJ1-4; no definite D call. The CDR3 is 12 amino acids. Trimming took 5 bases from V and 7 from J, leaving 8 bases between them. Germline V lookup: CDR1 SEHNR, CDR2 FQNEAQ (reference sequence). The CDR3 protein is CASSPSAEKLFF. CDR3 coding DNA: TGTGCCAGCAGCCCTTCCGCTGAAAAACTGTTTTTT.